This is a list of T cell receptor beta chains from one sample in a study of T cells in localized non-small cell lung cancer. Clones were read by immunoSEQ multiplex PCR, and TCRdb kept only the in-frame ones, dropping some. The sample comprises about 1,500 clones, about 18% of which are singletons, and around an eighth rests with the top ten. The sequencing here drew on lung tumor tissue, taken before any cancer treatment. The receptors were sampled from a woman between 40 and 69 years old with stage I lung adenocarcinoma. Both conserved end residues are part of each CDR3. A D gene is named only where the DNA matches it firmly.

cdr3_aa: CASSQDRASGTTDTQYF; v_call: TRBV4-1; d_call: TRBD2; j_call: TRBJ2-3
cdr3_aa: CASSFSGSLSYEQYF; v_call: TRBV28; d_call: -; j_call: TRBJ2-7
cdr3_aa: CASSWTGHTDTQYF; v_call: TRBV7-4; d_call: TRBD1; j_call: TRBJ2-3
cdr3_aa: CASSFEGERDSPLHF; v_call: TRBV28; d_call: -; j_call: TRBJ1-6
cdr3_aa: CASSLGGRVGETQYF; v_call: TRBV11-3; d_call: -; j_call: TRBJ2-5
cdr3_aa: CASSLQGTSGSQETQYF; v_call: TRBV11-3; d_call: TRBD2; j_call: TRBJ2-5
cdr3_aa: CASSLDSPPFYNSPLHF; v_call: TRBV28; d_call: -; j_call: TRBJ1-6
cdr3_aa: CASRGQGWGEAFF; v_call: TRBV28; d_call: TRBD1; j_call: TRBJ1-1
cdr3_aa: CASSVSPYSSDEQYF; v_call: TRBV9; d_call: -; j_call: TRBJ2-7
cdr3_aa: CASSTQGTSGSQETQYF; v_call: TRBV11-3; d_call: TRBD2; j_call: TRBJ2-5
cdr3_aa: CASSIQQGKETQYF; v_call: TRBV19; d_call: -; j_call: TRBJ2-5
cdr3_aa: CASSFDSPIYGYTF; v_call: TRBV11-3; d_call: -; j_call: TRBJ1-2